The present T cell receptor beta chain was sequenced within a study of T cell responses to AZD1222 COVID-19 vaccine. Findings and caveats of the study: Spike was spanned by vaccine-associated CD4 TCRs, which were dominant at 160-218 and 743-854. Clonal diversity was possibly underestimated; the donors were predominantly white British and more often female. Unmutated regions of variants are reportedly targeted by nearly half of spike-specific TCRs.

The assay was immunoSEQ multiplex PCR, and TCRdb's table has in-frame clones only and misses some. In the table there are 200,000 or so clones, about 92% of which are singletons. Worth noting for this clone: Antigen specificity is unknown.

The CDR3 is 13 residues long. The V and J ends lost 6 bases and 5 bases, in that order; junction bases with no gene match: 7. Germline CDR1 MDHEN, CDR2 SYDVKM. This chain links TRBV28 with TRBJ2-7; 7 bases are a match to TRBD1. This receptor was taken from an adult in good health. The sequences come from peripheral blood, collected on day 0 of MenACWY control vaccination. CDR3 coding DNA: TGTGCCAGCAGGACAGGGTTCACCCACGAGCAGTACTTC. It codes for CASRTGFTHEQYF.